Described below is a single T cell receptor (beta chain) sequence and its context. Antigen unknown. Though probably carrying unrecorded immune exposures, donors were nominally healthy at sampling. This entry is derived from a study of cytomegalovirus exposure and HLA in healthy donors. 13 Jbeta primers and 60 Vbeta primers were used for the PCR. Some clones are missing from TCRdb's copy, which holds only in-frame ones; the method was immunoSEQ multiplex PCR. The sample records 150,000 to 250,000 clones, about 82% being singletons. Study observations and caveats: Analysis performed later showed TCR beta chains linked to HLA being more clonally expanded than equally common others. Analysis performed later found roughly 17,000 TCR beta sequences associated with HLA alleles at 0.05 false discovery rate.

V was clipped by 4 bases and J by 3 bases; unmatched bases: 7. Germline V gives CDR1 SGHRS, CDR2 YFSETQ. The CDR3 is 15 residues long. Sequencing was done on a sample of PBMCs. The clonotype comes from a woman aged 50 to 60 in good health and CMV-seronegative. The rearrangement joins TRBV5-1 to TRBJ2-3; 8 bases fit TRBD2. The CDR3 here is CASSGSGSETDTQYF. CDR3 DNA: TGCGCCAGCAGCGGGAGCGGGAGTGAAACAGATACGCAGTATTTT. The whole variable domain, remainder taken from reference TRBV5-1 and TRBJ2-3, is KAGVTQTPRYLIKTRGQQVTLSCSPISGHRSVSWYQQTPGQGLQFLFEYFSETQRNKGNFPGRFSGRQFSNSRSEMNVSTLELGDSALYLCASSGSGSETDTQYFGPGTRLTVL.